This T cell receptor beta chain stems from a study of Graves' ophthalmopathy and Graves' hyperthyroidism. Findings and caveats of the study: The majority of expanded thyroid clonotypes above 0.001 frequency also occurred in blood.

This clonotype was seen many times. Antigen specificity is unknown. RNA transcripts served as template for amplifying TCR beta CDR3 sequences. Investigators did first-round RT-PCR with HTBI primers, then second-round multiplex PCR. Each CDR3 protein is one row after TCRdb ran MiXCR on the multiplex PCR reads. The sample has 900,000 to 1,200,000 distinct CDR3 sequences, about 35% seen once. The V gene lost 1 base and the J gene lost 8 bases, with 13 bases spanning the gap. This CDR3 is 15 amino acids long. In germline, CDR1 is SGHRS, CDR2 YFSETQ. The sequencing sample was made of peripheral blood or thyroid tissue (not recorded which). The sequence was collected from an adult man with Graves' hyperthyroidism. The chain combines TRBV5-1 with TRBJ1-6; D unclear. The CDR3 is CASSLTGSVDSPLHF. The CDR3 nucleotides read TGCGCCAGCAGCTTGACCGGGTCTGTCGATTCACCCCTCCACTTT.